The 22 T cell receptor beta chains below come from one sample, sequenced in a study of early T cells in non-severe SARS-CoV-2 infection (dated by TCRdb to the early 2020s). The protocol used for the library was 5' RACE. Sequenced on a NextSeq 500. TCRdb trimmed public reads at Q25 via fastp, called clones via MiXCR and kept in-frame beta chains. Every distinct CDR3 protein forms one entry, paired with its most common genes and DNA. A total of 75,000 to 100,000 distinct CDR3 sequences appear in this sample, 16% of them only once. The ten top clones hold over 1% of the sample. Specimen: whole blood. The receptors were gathered from an adult who was a healthcare worker with PCR-confirmed SARS-CoV-2 infection or an uninfected control (not recorded which).

This clonotype turned up a few times. This chain uses TRBV27 with TRBJ2-1; 12 nucleotides line up with TRBD2. V trimming: 7 bases; J trimming: 7 bases; junction bases outside the gene matches: 11. CDR3 size: 16 residues. CDR1 and CDR2 from the germline V gene are MNHEY and SMNVEV (reference sequence). The CDR3 spells CASTAFPGLAGNEQFF. As DNA, the CDR3 is TGTGCCAGCACCGCTTTCCCGGGACTAGCGGGTAATGAGCAGTTCTTC.

This clonotype has only a few counts. The chain uses TRBV20-1 and TRBJ2-1; 10 bases agree with TRBD2. The germline CDR1 and CDR2 sequences are DFQATT and SNEGSKA (reference sequence). The CDR3 consists of 15 residues. With 1 base clipped from V and 11 bases from J, the junction kept 11 bases outside the gene matches. The chain's CDR3 is CSARGFSSGRLQQFF. The DNA for the CDR3 is TGCAGTGCTAGAGGTTTCTCTAGCGGGAGACTTCAGCAGTTCTTC.

This chain connects TRBV27 to TRBJ1-6; possibly TRBD1 for D (5 bases). V lost 8 bases and J 6 bases, leaving 11 bases between the germline ends. This CDR3 is 13 amino acids long. The V gene's germline CDR1 is MNHEY and CDR2 SMNVEV (reference sequence). CDR3 sequence (DNA): TGTGCCAGCGGAGGGACCGGTAATTCACCCCTCCACTTT. This gives the protein CASGGTGNSPLHF.

This clonotype was found a few times. This chain uses TRBV13 with TRBJ2-1; possibly TRBD2 for D (6 bases). The V end lost 5 bases, the J end lost 0 bases, and 23 bases lay between the germline ends. Per the germline V gene, CDR1 is PRHDT and CDR2 is FYEKMQ (reference sequence). The length of the CDR3 is 19 residues. CDR3: CASSPMASAQGGSYNEQFF. CDR3 bases: TGTGCCAGCAGCCCGATGGCTAGCGCCCAGGGCGGCTCCTACAATGAGCAGTTCTTC.

This clonotype occurred a few times. V and J are TRBV29-1 and TRBJ2-1, with D unclear. The CDR3 loop spans 16 amino acids. Germline CDR1 SQVTM, CDR2 ANQGSEA. The V end lost 0 bases, the J end lost 8 bases, and 20 bases lay between the germline ends. This chain's CDR3 is CSVEDRIGILVDEQFF. The CDR3 DNA reads as TGCAGCGTTGAAGATCGGATCGGCATCCTCGTCGATGAGCAGTTCTTC.

This chain joins TRBV30 and TRBJ2-7; D is unresolved. V gave up 4 bases and J gave up 2 bases, with 12 bases separating them. The CDR3 is made up of 13 amino acids. Germline V gives CDR1 GTSNPN, CDR2 SVGIG (reference sequence). The CDR3 reads CAWISNRAYEQYF. CDR3 sequence (DNA): TGTGCCTGGATTTCGAATCGGGCCTACGAGCAGTACTTC.

The genes are TRBV29-1 and TRBJ2-3, with D unclear. Trimming shortened V by 3 bases and J by 3 bases, and 7 bases separated the two germline ends. Germline CDR1 SQVTM, CDR2 ANQGSEA. The length of the CDR3 is 12 residues. The CDR3 DNA follows: TGCAGCGTTGATGAAGGGACAGATACGCAGTATTTT. It specifies CSVDEGTDTQYF.

This clonotype was detected once. This chain uses TRBV20-1 with TRBJ2-3; no clear D gene. The germline CDR1 and CDR2 sequences are DFQATT and SNEGSKA (reference sequence). The CDR3 covers 16 residues. V was clipped by 3 bases and J by 1 base, with 17 bases between them. CDR3: CSASGRMRLGTDTQYF. CDR3 nucleotides: TGCAGTGCTAGTGGTCGGATGAGGCTCGGCACAGATACGCAGTATTTT.

This clonotype has just a few counts. The CDR3 nucleotides read TGTGCCAGCAGTTACGCGTCCCAGCGGGGGGGAGATACGCAGTATTTT. Encoded protein: CASSYASQRGGDTQYF. The chain links TRBV6-6 to TRBJ2-3; TRBD2 matches at 10 bases. Germline CDR1 MNHNY, CDR2 SVGAGI (reference sequence). V dropped 2 bases and J dropped 5; count of bases not matched to a gene: 7. The CDR3 runs to 16 residues.

V is TRBV7-8 and J is TRBJ1-3; TRBD1 might be the D (6 bases). The ends were cut back, 5 bases at V and 0 bases at J, with 17 bases in the middle. CDR3 size: 17 residues. Germline V lookup: CDR1 SGHVS, CDR2 FQNEAQ. CDR3 amino acids: CASSQRTDWSSGNTIYF. CDR3 nucleotides: TGTGCCAGCAGCCAGCGGACAGATTGGAGCTCTGGAAACACCATATATTTT.

This chain connects TRBV18 to TRBJ2-1; D uncertain. Deletions cut 0 bases from V and 8 bases from J, with 8 bases between. CDR1 and CDR2 from the germline V gene are KGHSH and LQKENI. The CDR3 extends over 13 amino acids. For the CDR3, the DNA is TGTGCCAGCTCACCACCGGTCCGGGATGAGCAGTTCTTC. Protein sequence: CASSPPVRDEQFF.

This rearrangement joins TRBV9 to TRBJ2-4; maybe TRBD2 (7 bases). Between the trimmed V and J ends, which lost 0 bases and 3 bases, there was a span of 13 bases. CDR3 size: 16 residues. Germline CDR1 SGDLS, CDR2 YYNGEE. CDR3 coding DNA: TGTGCCAGCAGCGTAGGCGGGGGCGCAGGCAAAAACATTCAGTACTTC. It yields the protein CASSVGGGAGKNIQYF.

This clonotype was counted between two and nine times. J is TRBJ2-7 and V is TRBV12-3 or TRBV12-4; D possibly corresponds to TRBD1 (5 bases). Deletions cut 4 bases from V and 0 bases from J, with 13 bases between. CDR3 length: 15 amino acids. The CDR3 DNA is TGTGCCAGCAGTTCCCAGGGATCCCGCTCCTACGAGCAGTACTTC. Residues: CASSSQGSRSYEQYF.

Of note for this clonotype: Mismatch with germline at one junction end may stem from a read error. The V gene is TRBV12-3 or TRBV12-4, the J gene TRBJ2-3; TRBD1 matches 7 bases. The CDR3 totals 13 residues. CDR3 in DNA: TGTGCCAGCACCCAGACCGGACAGGCCAAATGGGCCTTT. Its translation is CASTQTGQAKWAF.

The V and J genes are TRBV30 and TRBJ2-2; TRBD1 is a possible D gene (5 bases). The V gene lost 2 bases and the J gene lost 6 bases, with 7 bases spanning the gap. The germline V gene has CDR1 GTSNPN and CDR2 SVGIG (reference sequence). This CDR3 has 12 amino acids. CDR3 sequence reads: CAWSLGAGELFF. The CDR3 DNA reads as TGTGCCTGGAGTTTAGGGGCCGGGGAGCTGTTTTTT.

The V gene is TRBV7-9, the J gene TRBJ2-7, with 7 bases lining up with TRBD1. The V gene's germline CDR1 is SEHNR and CDR2 FQNEAQ (reference sequence). CDR3 size: 16 residues. V was clipped by 0 bases and J by 1 base; unmatched bases: 6. Here the CDR3 DNA reads TGTGCCAGCAGCTTAGCCCTAGGACAGGTATCCTACGAGCAGTACTTC. Amino acid sequence: CASSLALGQVSYEQYF.

A few counts support this clonotype. The chain has TRBV7-2 and TRBJ2-1; TRBD2 matches 9 bases. Trimming cost V 4 bases and J 10 bases; bases outside gene matches: 2. CDR1 is SGHTA and CDR2 is FQGNSA in the germline V gene. CDR3 length: 12 residues. CDR3 sequence (DNA): TGTGCCAGCAGCTCGCGGGGGGGCGAGCAGTTCTTC. Amino acid sequence: CASSSRGGEQFF.

The sample holds a few counts of this clonotype. This rearrangement joins TRBV29-1 to TRBJ1-1; no definite D call. The germline V gene encodes CDR1 SQVTM and CDR2 ANQGSEA. V was shortened by 3 bases and J by 1 base, with 9 bases between the two germline ends. The CDR3 extends over 13 amino acids. In DNA, the CDR3 is TGCAGCGTTGATCGGGAATGGAACACTGAAGCTTTCTTT. As protein: CSVDREWNTEAFF.

This clonotype has just a few counts. The chain uses TRBV10-3 and TRBJ2-3; D perhaps matches TRBD1 (6 bases). The CDR3 spans 13 residues. Germline V gene lookup returns CDR1 ENHRY and CDR2 SYGVKD. Between the trimmed V and J ends, which lost 7 bases and 4 bases, there was a span of 12 bases. In nucleotides, the CDR3 is TGTGCCATCATAACAGGGTCCCCAGATACGCAGTATTTT. As protein: CAIITGSPDTQYF.

The rearrangement links TRBV12-3 or TRBV12-4 to TRBJ2-7, with a tentative D call TRBD2 (5 bases). V shed 5 bases and J shed 2 bases, with 10 bases lying between them. The CDR3 covers 13 residues. Here the CDR3 DNA reads TGTGCCAGCAGTGCCACCGGGACCTACGAGCAGTACTTC. Its translation: CASSATGTYEQYF.

Only a few counts were recorded for this clonotype. The chain couples TRBV20-1 to TRBJ1-6; 9 bases are a match to TRBD1. Per the germline V gene, CDR1 is DFQATT and CDR2 is SNEGSKA (reference sequence). V shed 6 bases and J 9 bases; nucleotides not matched to a gene: 9. The CDR3 spans 14 residues. In DNA form, the CDR3 reads TGCAGTGCCAGTATGGGACAGGGAGGTTCACCCCTCCACTTT. Protein product: CSASMGQGGSPLHF.

This chain joins TRBV27 and TRBJ2-2, with 9 bases aligning to TRBD1. The CDR3 loop spans 16 amino acids. Germline V gene sequence: CDR1 MNHEY, CDR2 SMNVEV (reference sequence). V lost 4 bases to trimming and J lost 4 bases; unmatched junction nucleotides: 7. The CDR3 sequence is CASSSGTGYATGELFF. The CDR3 DNA sequence: TGTGCCAGCAGTTCGGGGACAGGGTACGCCACCGGGGAGCTGTTTTTT.